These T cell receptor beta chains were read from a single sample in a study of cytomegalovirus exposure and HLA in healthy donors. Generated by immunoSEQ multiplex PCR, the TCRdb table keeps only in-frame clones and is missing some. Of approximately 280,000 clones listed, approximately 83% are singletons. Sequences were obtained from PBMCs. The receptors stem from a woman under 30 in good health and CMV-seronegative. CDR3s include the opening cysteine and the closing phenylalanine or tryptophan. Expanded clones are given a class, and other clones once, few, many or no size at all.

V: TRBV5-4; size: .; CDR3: CASTITGGGGYTF
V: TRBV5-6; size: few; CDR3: CASSLGENYGYTF
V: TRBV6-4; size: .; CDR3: CASSETGSNQPQHF
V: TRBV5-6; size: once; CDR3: CASMRPGTPNYGYTF
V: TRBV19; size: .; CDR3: CASSYSGEQYF
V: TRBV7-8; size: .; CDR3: CASSRGQGGHNQPQHF
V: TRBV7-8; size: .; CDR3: CASSPGQGTYEQYF
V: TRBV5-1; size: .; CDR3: CASSLMGLAGDAYNEQFF
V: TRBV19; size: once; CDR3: CASSIDRGGVEQYF
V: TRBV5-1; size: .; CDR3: CASSLGSTFRGWGNEQFF
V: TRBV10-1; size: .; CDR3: CASSEGSGNQPQHF
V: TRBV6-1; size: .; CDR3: CASSRVRTGNYEQYF
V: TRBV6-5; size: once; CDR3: CASSHGQMGSYEQYF
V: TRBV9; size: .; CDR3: CASSASPVLADPYTQYF
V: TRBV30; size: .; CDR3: CAWRLAGDYGTDTQYF
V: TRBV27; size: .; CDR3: CASSLRATYEQYF
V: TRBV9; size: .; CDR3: CASSVAGVGSEQYF
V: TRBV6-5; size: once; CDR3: CASSYQRGGGADTQYF
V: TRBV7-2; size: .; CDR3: CASSLAFILVRGAEETQYF
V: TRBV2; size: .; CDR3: CASGGGRTEAFF
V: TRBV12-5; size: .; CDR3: CASGLDRGGTEAFF
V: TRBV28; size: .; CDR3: CASSWTVNQPQHF
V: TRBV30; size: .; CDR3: CAWSFGGPGTYNEQFF
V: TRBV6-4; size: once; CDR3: CASSDTGYGYTF
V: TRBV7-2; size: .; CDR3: CASSKLGEGDTQYF
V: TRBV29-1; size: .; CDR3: CSVRRGGTDTQYF
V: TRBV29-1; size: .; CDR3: CSGADRGLREQYF
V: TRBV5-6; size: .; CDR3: CASSWVTENFGYTF
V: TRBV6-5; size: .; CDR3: CASSLTVLHQETQYF
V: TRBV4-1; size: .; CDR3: CASSQEWHEQFF
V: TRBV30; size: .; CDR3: CAWSWGTGTGEKLFF
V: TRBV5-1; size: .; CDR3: CASSSGTSIYEQYF
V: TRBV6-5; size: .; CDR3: CAKNDRGPYEQYF
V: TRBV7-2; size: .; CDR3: CASSLAGTGRQRQPQHF
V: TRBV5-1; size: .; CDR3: CASSTAGDYEQYF
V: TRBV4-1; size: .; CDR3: CASSQRSLLSTEAFF
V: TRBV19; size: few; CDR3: CASSFTGNTEAFF
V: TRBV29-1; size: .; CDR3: CSVVLGHSPDTQYF
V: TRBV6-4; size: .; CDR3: CASSEEGTTDTQYF
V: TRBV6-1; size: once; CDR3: CAIQGRHTEAFF
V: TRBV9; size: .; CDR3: CASGTTSYSNEQFF
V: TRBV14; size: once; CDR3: CASSPTTGANYGYTF
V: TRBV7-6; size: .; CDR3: CASSRTANIAKNIQYF
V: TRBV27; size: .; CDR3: CASSYGLLNEQFF
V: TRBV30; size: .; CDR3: CATLAGERGGNEQFF
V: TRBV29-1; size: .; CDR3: CSVVERGNQPQHF
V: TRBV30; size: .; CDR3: CAWTGGTALQLNSGANVLTF
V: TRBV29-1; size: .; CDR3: CSVSRQGRWSEQFF
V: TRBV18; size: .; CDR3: CASSRADSPANSPLHF
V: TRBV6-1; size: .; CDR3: CASGSWRPQHF
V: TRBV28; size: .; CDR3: CASIWTANTEAFF
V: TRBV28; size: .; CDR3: CASTTWAGSNYGYTF